This TCR beta chain appears in the sequencing data of a study of T cell responses to AZD1222 COVID-19 vaccine. Regarding the study as a whole: Two AZD1222 administrations were followed by greater Spike-specific TCR breadth and depth. At study baseline, merely six AZD1222 recipients were seropositive. Mostly white British, mostly female donors; authors suggested clonal diversity may be underestimated. Close to half of spike-specific TCRs reportedly recognize unmutated variant regions.

Assay: immunoSEQ multiplex PCR; the TCRdb copy retains only in-frame clones and omits some. The data contain more than 100,000 clones, approximately 90% of them seen just once; the ten biggest clones take up around 8.6%. Per germline, CDR1 GTSNPN and CDR2 SVGIG (reference sequence). V was clipped by 0 bases and J by 11 bases, with 13 bases between them. The CDR3 consists of 13 residues. On this clone itself: Its antigen remains unidentified.

The receptor comes from an adult in good health. The chain links TRBV30 to TRBJ1-4, with D maybe TRBD1 (5 bases). The sequencing used peripheral blood, collected on day 0 of AZD1222 vaccination. The chain's CDR3 is CAWSVRQGGKLFF. CDR3 nucleotides: TGTGCCTGGAGTGTACGGCAGGGAGGGAAACTGTTTTTT.